The present T cell receptor beta chain was sequenced within a study of T cell changes during pregnancy in multiple sclerosis. Sequenced by immunoSEQ multiplex PCR; TCRdb stores in-frame clones only, minus some. The repertoire holds around 74,000 clones, with roughly nine tenths as singletons. The receptor was isolated from a female donor with multiple sclerosis, enrolled in a pregnancy study. The specimen comprised peripheral blood, sampled before pregnancy.

The CDR3 here is CASARSRTEAFF. Here the CDR3 DNA reads TGTGCCAGTGCCCGCTCGAGAACTGAAGCTTTCTTT. V usage is TRBV19 and J usage is TRBJ1-1; D not certain. This CDR3 has 12 amino acids. V lost 8 bases and J 5 bases, leaving 12 bases between the germline ends. Germline CDR1 LNHDA, CDR2 SQIVND (reference sequence).